Given below is one T cell receptor beta chain in context. Trimming took off 6 bases at V and 7 bases at J, with 12 bases between the two ends. CDR3 length: 12 amino acids. The germline V gene encodes CDR1 LNHDA and CDR2 SQIVND (reference sequence). The data derive from a study of patients and donors after allogeneic stem cell transplantation. MiXCR was run by TCRdb on the RT-PCR reads, yielding one entry per CDR3 protein. Seen here are about a million distinct CDR3 sequences, roughly 17% observed once, and the top ten hold 5.5% to 6.5%. This rearrangement joins TRBV19 to TRBJ1-1; no reliable D call. This TCR was recovered from a human donor who was either an allogeneic HSCT recipient or a stem cell or donor lymphocyte infusion donor (not recorded which). It is not recorded whose cells these are; they may come from a transplant donor. The specimen was blood, either unsorted or a sorted T cell fraction (not recorded which). The CDR3 here is CASRMWEGEAFF. CDR3 nucleotides: TGTGCCAGTAGAATGTGGGAGGGTGAAGCTTTCTTT.